The rows below give T cell receptor beta chains drawn from one sample of a study of shared clonotypes between healthy human individuals. Clones were sequenced by immunoSEQ multiplex PCR, and TCRdb holds only the in-frame ones, with some missing. This table has about 680,000 clones, 92% appearing once. The sequencing sample was made of naive CD8+ T cells sorted from blood. The receptors originated from a man aged 30 to 45 in good health. CDR3s include the opening cysteine and the closing phenylalanine or tryptophan. Fields, in order: V gene, CDR3 protein.

TRBV5-4 CASSSPGPGGNTIYF
TRBV6-5 CASSYSGGAGANVLTF
TRBV2 CASRVGAQGAGELFF
TRBV27 CASMKGFAYEQYF
TRBV29-1 CSVDDLWRGWYNEQFF
TRBV7-3 CASSLTGSNTGELFF
TRBV5-4 CASSPDGAGEQYF
TRBV29-1 CSVETGEAVQETQYF
TRBV7-6 CASSFELSPTGELFF
TRBV7-9 CASSGTGTGTYEQYF
TRBV30 CAWGGLAWTTSSYNEQFF
TRBV13 CASSRGESGANVLTF
TRBV2 CASRNRAQSGYTF
TRBV27 CASSTFGDEQYF
TRBV5-6 CASSLGDTESDEQYF
TRBV9 CASSSRAGSSTDTQYF
TRBV5-1 CASSLWTSGSYEQYF
TRBV4-3 CASSSGLDQDGTYEQYF
TRBV29-1 CSVEEGASGRFQETQYF
TRBV7-9 CASSRPGNYGYTF
TRBV7-2 CASSFHASGTALILGYTF
TRBV6-1 CASSGGSGRAGYF
TRBV20-1 CSGQQGYEQYF
TRBV13 CASSPQGFYEQFF
TRBV15 CATSRDLTAKLSFEQYF
TRBV27 CASSTGTLSNQPQHF
TRBV7-8 CASSLALGEVVTSGQETQYF
TRBV6-1 CASIGVGQGTDTQYF